Shown below are 16 T cell receptor beta chains from a single sample sequenced in a study of T cell responses to AZD1222 COVID-19 vaccine. The protocol was immunoSEQ multiplex PCR, while the TCRdb copy is restricted to in-frame clones and leaves out a portion. The data contain some 81,000 clones, 86% of them singletons. Sequencing used peripheral blood, obtained 28 days after the second AZD1222 dose. These receptors were obtained from an adult who received the AZD1222 COVID-19 vaccine.

On this clone: The junction departs from the called germline gene at one end, perhaps through a read error. The chain uses TRBV12-3 or TRBV12-4 and TRBJ2-7; maybe TRBD1 (5 bases). CDR3 length: 13 residues. The CDR3 nucleotides read TGTGCCAGCAGTACCAGGGCCCCCTACGAGCAGTGCTTC. Translation: CASSTRAPYEQCF.

Only a few counts were recorded for this clone. The rearrangement uses TRBV29-1 and TRBJ2-7; D assignment may be TRBD1 or TRBD2 (5 bases each). This CDR3 contains 12 residues. Trimming removed 7 bases at V and 6 bases at J, with 16 bases between. The germline CDR1 and CDR2 sequences are SQVTM and ANQGSEA. The CDR3 reads CSGEQGSGEQYF. In nucleotides, the CDR3 is TGCAGCGGGGAGCAGGGTTCGGGCGAGCAGTACTTC.

The chain combines TRBV27 with TRBJ2-1, with 8 bases lining up with TRBD2. J was trimmed by 5 bases and V by 5 bases; bases with no gene match: 8. CDR3 size: 15 residues. Germline loops: CDR1 MNHEY, CDR2 SMNVEV (reference sequence). DNA for the CDR3: TGTGCCAGCAGTCTGCCGGGCGGGAGGCACAATGAGCAGTTCTTC. It translates to CASSLPGGRHNEQFF.

V usage is TRBV27 and J usage is TRBJ2-7; D not certain. The CDR3 totals 15 residues. Between the trimmed V and J ends, which lost 2 bases and 2 bases, there was a span of 13 bases. The germline gives CDR1 MNHEY, CDR2 SMNVEV (reference sequence). The CDR3 DNA reads TGTGCCAGCAGTTTAAACAGCAACCTCCCCTACGAGCAGTACTTC. It specifies CASSLNSNLPYEQYF.

V and J are TRBV25-1 and TRBJ1-1; TRBD1 agrees at 8 bases. V lost 5 bases to trimming and J lost 0 bases; unmatched junction nucleotides: 8. This CDR3 region has 16 residues. The germline V gene encodes CDR1 MGHDK and CDR2 SYGVNS. The CDR3 protein is CASSRGTGLMNTEAFF. DNA for the CDR3: TGTGCCAGCAGTCGCGGGACAGGACTGATGAACACTGAAGCTTTCTTT.

The V and J genes are TRBV30 and TRBJ2-2; 7 positions agree with TRBD1. The CDR3 is 14 residues long. Per germline, CDR1 GTSNPN and CDR2 SVGIG (reference sequence). The ends lost 8 bases at V and 0 bases at J; junction bases unmatched: 6. The DNA for the CDR3 is TGTGCCGTAATGACAGGGACGAACACCGGGGAGCTGTTTTTT. This sequence encodes CAVMTGTNTGELFF.

CDR3 bases: TGTGCCAGCAGCCTTCTTTCTCTAGGGACAGGGTTCGGCTACACCTTC. It encodes CASSLLSLGTGFGYTF. V is TRBV3-1 (or the pseudogene TRBV3-2) and J is TRBJ1-2; 9 positions match TRBD1. The CDR3 has 16 residues. The V segment lost 4 bases and the J segment 8 bases; nucleotides outside the gene matches: 14. Germline V gene data show CDR1 as LGHDT and CDR2 as YNNKEL (reference sequence).

This chain joins TRBV11-2 and TRBJ1-5; 12 bases agree with TRBD1. The germline V gene encodes CDR1 SGHAT and CDR2 FQNNGV. The V segment lost 5 bases and the J segment 3 bases; nucleotides outside the gene matches: 8. This CDR3 is 17 amino acids long. The CDR3 protein is CASSPPGDRGPNQPQHF. The DNA of the CDR3 is TGTGCCAGCAGCCCCCCGGGGGACAGGGGGCCCAATCAGCCCCAGCATTTT.

The chain combines TRBV20-1 with TRBJ2-1; no firm D call. Germline V gene data show CDR1 as DFQATT and CDR2 as SNEGSKA (reference sequence). Deletions cut 3 bases from V and 0 bases from J, with 12 bases between. There are 15 residues in the CDR3. This CDR3 reads CSASLRVGSYNEQFF. The DNA for the CDR3 is TGCAGTGCTAGTCTCCGGGTGGGCTCCTACAATGAGCAGTTCTTC.

The chain carries TRBV2 and TRBJ1-4; the D gene is possibly TRBD1 (5 bases). Germline V gene data show CDR1 as SNHLY and CDR2 as FYNNEI. V lost 0 bases and J 14 bases, leaving 13 bases between the germline ends. The CDR3 length is 13 residues. The CDR3 DNA sequence: TGTGCCAGCAGTGAAGCGCGGGGGAGAAATCTGTTTTTT. The encoded protein is CASSEARGRNLFF.

This clone has more than one count but fewer than ten. The chain employs TRBV28 and TRBJ1-4; 12 nucleotides align to TRBD1. CDR3 length: 17 amino acids. V lost 1 base, J lost 2 bases, and 2 bases stayed unmatched. Germline V CDR1 and CDR2: MDHEN, SYDVKM. The CDR3 sequence is CASSLLGQGATNEKLFF. Written as DNA, the CDR3 is TGTGCCAGCAGTTTATTGGGACAGGGGGCCACTAATGAAAAACTGTTTTTT. Full variable domain (missing parts from reference TRBV28 and TRBJ1-4): DVKVTQSSRYLVKRTGEKVFLECVQDMDHENMFWYRQDPGLGLRLIYFSYDVKMKEKGDIPEGYSVSREKKERFSLILESASTNQTSMYLCASSLLGQGATNEKLFFGSGTQLSVL.

The chain is built from TRBV20-1 and TRBJ2-3, with D perhaps TRBD1 or TRBD2 (5 bases each). Trimming stripped 3 bases from V and 7 bases from J, with 14 bases between. CDR1 and CDR2 from the germline V gene are DFQATT and SNEGSKA (reference sequence). The length of the CDR3 is 13 residues. DNA for the CDR3: TGCAGTGCTAGTCCCGGGGCTGTTCATACGCAGTATTTT. Protein product: CSASPGAVHTQYF.

This chain uses TRBV6-8 with TRBJ2-7; 8 nucleotides agree with TRBD2. The CDR3 contains 20 residues. Germline values: CDR1 MNHGY, CDR2 SAAAGT. Trimming cost V 0 bases and J 3 bases; bases outside gene matches: 19. The CDR3 sequence: CASSYSRREARYPRGYEQYF. The CDR3 nucleotides read TGTGCCAGCAGTTACTCGCGGCGGGAGGCTCGGTACCCCCGGGGCTACGAGCAGTACTTC.

The chain uses TRBV15 and TRBJ2-3; D not resolved. The CDR3 extends over 15 amino acids. V shed 3 bases and J shed 2 bases, with 12 bases lying between them. Looked up from germline, CDR1 is LNHNV and CDR2 is YYDKDF (reference sequence). CDR3 in amino acids: CATSRRNGYTDTQYF. In nucleotides, the CDR3 is TGTGCCACCAGCAGGAGAAACGGCTACACAGATACGCAGTATTTT.

This chain connects TRBV5-4 to TRBJ2-5; 7 bases are shared with TRBD2. The V segment lost 3 bases and the J segment 2 bases; nucleotides outside the gene matches: 7. The germline gives CDR1 SGHNT, CDR2 YYREEE (reference sequence). CDR3 size: 15 residues. This chain's CDR3 is CASSSGGTLQETQYF. The CDR3 DNA follows: TGTGCCAGCAGCTCCGGGGGGACCCTTCAAGAGACCCAGTACTTC.

This chain uses TRBV19 with TRBJ1-2; 10 bases map to TRBD1. The J segment lost 0 bases and the V segment lost 6 bases, leaving 4 bases of the junction unmatched. CDR1 is LNHDA and CDR2 is SQIVND in the germline V gene (reference sequence). CDR3 length: 15 residues. The CDR3 DNA reads TGTGCCAGTAGGGCCGGGACAGGGGCTAACTATGGCTACACCTTC. Protein product: CASRAGTGANYGYTF.